A single sample gave rise to the 27 T cell receptor beta chains below, sequenced in a study of T cells after yellow fever vaccination. TCRdb re-analysed the 5' RACE reads in MiXCR, keeping a single row per CDR3 protein. The data contain about 330,000 distinct CDR3 sequences, roughly 4.3% of them singletons. The input for sequencing was PBMCs, taken 5 days after the yellow fever booster vaccination. These receptors were collected from a young man who received the YFV17D yellow fever vaccine.

V gene TRBV5-4 combines with J gene TRBJ2-5; D possibly matches TRBD1 or TRBD2 (5 bases each). With 4 bases removed from V and 2 bases from J, the gap between germline ends came to 15 bases. The length of the CDR3 is 15 residues. CDR1 and CDR2 (germline): SGHNT, YYREEE (reference sequence). CDR3 loop: CASSRGARGQETQYF. The CDR3 DNA reads as TGTGCCAGCAGCAGGGGAGCACGGGGACAAGAGACCCAGTACTTC.

This chain links TRBV20-1 with TRBJ1-2; 9 nucleotides line up with TRBD1. CDR3 length equals 13 residues. Per germline, CDR1 DFQATT and CDR2 SNEGSKA (reference sequence). The V and J ends lost 5 bases and 5 bases, in that order; junction bases with no gene match: 6. The CDR3 sequence: CSAVQGARYGYTF. The CDR3 nucleotides are TGCAGTGCTGTACAGGGGGCTCGTTATGGCTACACCTTC.

The V call is TRBV30, the J call TRBJ1-2, with D hard to call. Between the trimmed V and J ends, which lost 2 bases and 1 base, there was a span of 8 bases. There are 13 residues in the CDR3. Germline V gene data show CDR1 as GTSNPN and CDR2 as SVGIG (reference sequence). Written as DNA, the CDR3 is TGTGCCTGGAGTTCCGGTTATAACTATGGCTACACCTTC. Translated, it gives CAWSSGYNYGYTF.

This clonotype was recorded at least ten times. CDR3 loop: CASSPGQGTLRAFF. In DNA form, the CDR3 reads TGCGCCAGCAGCCCGGGACAGGGAACCTTACGAGCTTTCTTT. V gene TRBV5-1 combines with J gene TRBJ1-1, with 9 bases that match TRBD1. This CDR3 region has 14 residues. Germline CDR1 SGHRS, CDR2 YFSETQ. The V and J ends lost 4 bases and 10 bases, in that order; junction bases with no gene match: 11.

In this sample, this clonotype turned up a few times. The V gene is TRBV18, the J gene TRBJ2-7; the match to TRBD2 covers 11 bases. CDR1 KGHSH and CDR2 LQKENI come from the germline V gene. With 5 bases clipped from V and 0 bases from J, the junction kept 12 bases outside the gene matches. The CDR3 has 18 residues. The CDR3 region has the DNA TGTGCCAGCTCATCAGGGGCTAGCGGGGGGACCAGCTCCTACGAGCAGTACGTC. Encoded protein: CASSSGASGGTSSYEQYV.

The V call is TRBV6-5, the J call TRBJ1-4, with 9 bases fitting TRBD1. The CDR3 totals 18 residues. Per germline, CDR1 MNHEY and CDR2 SVGAGI. V was pared by 5 bases and J by 4 bases, with 14 bases of the junction left unmatched. CDR3 DNA sequence: TGTGCCAGCAGTCCGCCGGGACAGGGTAAAATTCTTAATGAAAAACTGTTTTTT. This codes for CASSPPGQGKILNEKLFF.

The chain recombines TRBV7-6 with TRBJ2-5; TRBD2 agrees at 8 bases. Germline values: CDR1 SGHVS, CDR2 FNYEAQ. The J segment lost 5 bases and the V segment lost 0 bases, leaving 8 bases of the junction unmatched. The CDR3 covers 16 residues. In DNA, the CDR3 is TGTGCCAGCAGCTTAGCGGGCGGGGGGATTGCGGAGACCCAGTACTTC. Its protein product is CASSLAGGGIAETQYF. Together with reference TRBV7-6 and TRBJ2-5, the CDR3 gives the full variable domain: GAGVSQSPRYKVTKRGQDVALRCDPISGHVSLYWYRQALGQGPEFLTYFNYEAQQDKSGLPNDRFSAERPEGSISTLTIQRTEQRDSAMYRCASSLAGGGIAETQYFGPGTRLLVL.

This clonotype has more than one count but fewer than ten. The chain couples TRBV12-3 or TRBV12-4 to TRBJ2-3; 11 bases are shared with TRBD2. Germline trimming cut 6 bases from V and 2 bases from J; bases unmatched to any gene: 7. This CDR3 contains 16 residues. The CDR3 region is CASRGLADLATDTQYF. DNA of the CDR3: TGTGCCAGCAGGGGACTAGCGGATTTGGCCACAGATACGCAGTATTTT.

The table lists this clonotype with a few counts. The V and J genes are TRBV4-2 and TRBJ2-7, with D perhaps TRBD1 or TRBD2 (5 bases each). V was clipped by 0 bases and J by 2 bases, with 17 bases between them. Germline-derived CDR1 and CDR2 are LGHNA and YNFKEQ. This CDR3 has 17 residues. This CDR3 is CASSQDLGGGSTYEQYF. CDR3 DNA sequence: TGTGCCAGCAGCCAAGACCTGGGTGGGGGATCAACCTACGAGCAGTACTTC.

The chain recombines TRBV2 with TRBJ2-7; possible D gene TRBD2, 7 bases. Germline V lookup: CDR1 SNHLY, CDR2 FYNNEI. CDR3 size: 14 residues. The germline V and J ends were trimmed by 11 bases and 7 bases, with 24 bases remaining between them. The CDR3 reads CARGGVRPGEEQYV. CDR3 sequence (DNA): TGTGCCCGAGGGGGGGTGCGGCCGGGTGAGGAGCAGTACGTC.

This clonotype was seen a handful of times. The chain recombines TRBV4-3 with TRBJ1-2; D gene unclear. V gave up 3 bases and J gave up 5 bases, with 13 bases separating them. The CDR3 loop spans 14 amino acids. CDR1 is LGHNA, CDR2 YSLEER, per germline. This chain's CDR3 is CASSQERVPYGYTF. The CDR3 DNA follows: TGCGCCAGCAGCCAGGAGCGGGTTCCATATGGCTACACCTTC.

In this sample, this clonotype turned up many times. The CDR3 spells CATMGQGAGEAFF. The CDR3 DNA reads as TGTGCCACCATGGGACAGGGGGCCGGCGAAGCTTTCTTT. J is TRBJ1-1 and V is TRBV24-1, with 12 bases fitting TRBD1. The germline V gene has CDR1 KGHDR and CDR2 SFDVKD. Trimming cost V 8 bases and J 8 bases; bases outside gene matches: 5. CDR3 length: 13 residues.

This clonotype was counted between two and nine times. The chain joins TRBV4-2 to TRBJ2-3; TRBD2 is a possible D gene (5 bases). Germline-derived CDR1 and CDR2 are LGHNA and YNFKEQ. The CDR3 length is 16 residues. Between the trimmed V and J ends, which lost 5 bases and 0 bases, there was a span of 15 bases. CDR3 region: CASSFQSGISTDTQYF. DNA for the CDR3: TGTGCCAGCAGCTTTCAAAGCGGTATTAGCACAGATACGCAGTATTTT.

The J gene is TRBJ2-5, the V gene TRBV7-2, with 8 bases that match TRBD1. V gave up 5 bases and J gave up 5 bases; unmatched junction bases: 7. CDR3 length: 14 residues. CDR1 is SGHTA, CDR2 FQGNSA, per germline. This CDR3 reads CASSKSRGHETQYF. The CDR3 bases are TGTGCCAGCAGCAAAAGCAGGGGGCACGAGACCCAGTACTTC.

The table lists this clonotype with a few counts. The rearrangement joins TRBV5-4 to TRBJ2-1; 9 bases are shared with TRBD1. The CDR3 runs 12 residues. After removal of 4 bases from V and 9 bases from J, the junction contained 2 bases not matched to a gene. Looked up from germline, CDR1 is SGHNT and CDR2 is YYREEE (reference sequence). The CDR3 DNA sequence: TGTGCCAGCAGCGACAGGGGGGGTGAGCAGTTCTTC. It translates to CASSDRGGEQFF.

This clonotype appeared a few times. The V gene is TRBV5-1, the J gene TRBJ1-6; weak D call: TRBD1 (6 bases). Deletions cut 6 bases from V and 4 bases from J, with 11 bases between. The CDR3 is 14 residues long. Germline CDR1 and CDR2: SGHRS and YFSETQ. Written as DNA, the CDR3 is TGCGCCAGCACCTGGACAGATTATAATTCACCCCTCCACTTT. Residues: CASTWTDYNSPLHF. Variable domain in full (rest from reference TRBV5-1 and TRBJ1-6): KAGVTQTPRYLIKTRGQQVTLSCSPISGHRSVSWYQQTPGQGLQFLFEYFSETQRNKGNFPGRFSGRQFSNSRSEMNVSTLELGDSALYLCASTWTDYNSPLHFGNGTRLTVT.

This clonotype was counted between two and nine times. The rearrangement uses TRBV7-2 and TRBJ2-5; 11 nucleotides align to TRBD2. Per the germline V gene, CDR1 is SGHTA and CDR2 is FQGNSA. There are 15 residues in the CDR3. The ends lost 3 bases at V and 5 bases at J; junction bases unmatched: 5. CDR3 sequence: CASSFQTSGGETQYF. CDR3 sequence (DNA): TGTGCCAGCAGCTTTCAAACTAGCGGGGGTGAGACCCAGTACTTC.

There are many counts of this clonotype. The chain is built from TRBV7-2 and TRBJ2-3; 8 bases match TRBD2. With 5 bases clipped from V and 0 bases from J, the junction kept 4 bases outside the gene matches. The CDR3 is made up of 15 amino acids. The germline V gene has CDR1 SGHTA and CDR2 FQGNSA. CDR3 coding DNA: TGTGCCAGCAGCCCCTGGACTAGCAGCACAGATACGCAGTATTTT. The encoded protein is CASSPWTSSTDTQYF.

This clonotype was seen only a few times. The chain couples TRBV6-5 to TRBJ2-1; 7 nucleotides agree with TRBD2. V trimming: 8 bases; J trimming: 9 bases; junction bases outside the gene matches: 7. The V gene's germline CDR1 is MNHEY and CDR2 SVGAGI. CDR3 size: 12 residues. CDR3 sequence (DNA): TGTGCCAGCGAAACCTCGGGGGGTGAGCAGTTCTTC. The encoded protein is CASETSGGEQFF.

This clonotype appeared many times. This sequence joins TRBV11-2 and TRBJ2-2; weak D call: TRBD2 (5 bases). Trimming removed 4 bases from V and 5 bases from J, with 17 bases in between. The CDR3 consists of 16 residues. Germline assignment: CDR1 SGHAT and CDR2 FQNNGV. The CDR3 reads CASSSRGFSSTGELFF. In DNA form, the CDR3 reads TGTGCCAGCAGCTCAAGAGGGTTCTCATCAACCGGGGAGCTGTTTTTT.

This clonotype was seen more than once but under ten times. The rearrangement uses TRBV6-5 and TRBJ2-7, with TRBD1 matching over 7 bases. The germline gives CDR1 MNHEY, CDR2 SVGAGI. V shed 0 bases, J shed 3 bases, and the junction held 5 bases outside the gene matches. The CDR3 runs 15 residues. The CDR3 sequence: CASSYSGAGGYEQYF. CDR3 nucleotide sequence: TGTGCCAGCAGTTACTCTGGGGCAGGGGGCTACGAGCAGTACTTC.

This clonotype was seen only a few times. This chain links TRBV7-2 with TRBJ1-6; D ambiguous. Germline V gene sequence: CDR1 SGHTA, CDR2 FQGNSA. The V gene lost 6 bases and the J gene lost 7 bases, with 13 bases spanning the gap. The CDR3 extends over 14 amino acids. The CDR3 sequence is CASRQASLNSPLHF. In nucleotides, the CDR3 is TGTGCCAGCAGGCAGGCCAGCCTAAATTCACCCCTCCACTTT.

This clonotype was recorded a few times. The chain recombines TRBV27 with TRBJ2-3, with 7 bases that match TRBD1. The germline gives CDR1 MNHEY, CDR2 SMNVEV (reference sequence). The V and J ends lost 2 bases and 4 bases, in that order; junction bases with no gene match: 9. This CDR3 comprises 16 residues. CDR3 residues: CASSLLQGNGADTQYF. CDR3 in DNA: TGTGCCAGCAGTTTACTACAGGGGAATGGGGCAGATACGCAGTATTTT.

As regards this clonotype: A read error is possible here, since a much larger clone lies one base away. V usage is TRBV5-5 and J usage is TRBJ1-1; D is possibly TRBD1 (5 bases). The CDR3 has 13 residues. The germline V gene encodes CDR1 SGHKS and CDR2 YYEKEE (reference sequence). Trimming stripped 4 bases from V and 0 bases from J, with 7 bases between. DNA for the CDR3: TGTGCCAGCAGCATACAGGTGAACACTGAAGCTTTCTTT. It codes for CASSIQVNTEAFF.

The chain employs TRBV2 and TRBJ1-2, with D maybe TRBD1 (6 bases). Germline CDR1 SNHLY, CDR2 FYNNEI. The ends were cut back, 8 bases at V and 4 bases at J, with 8 bases in the middle. This CDR3 spans 11 amino acids. DNA for the CDR3: TGTGCCAGCCTACAGGGCTATGGCTACACCTTC. Translated, it gives CASLQGYGYTF.

This clonotype was detected a few times. This chain connects TRBV7-2 to TRBJ2-3, with D hard to call. Germline assignment: CDR1 SGHTA and CDR2 FQGNSA. The CDR3 has 13 amino acids. Trimming took off 4 bases at V and 4 bases at J, with 9 bases between the two ends. CDR3 sequence reads: CASSSNHADTQYF. CDR3 DNA: TGTGCCAGCAGCTCGAACCACGCAGATACGCAGTATTTT.

V usage is TRBV10-3 and J usage is TRBJ2-7; D is uncertain. Trimming shortened V by 2 bases and J by 0 bases, and 14 bases separated the two germline ends. From germline, CDR1 is ENHRY and CDR2 SYGVKD. The CDR3 sequence is 16 residues long. CDR3 sequence (DNA): TGTGCCATCAGTGAGATCCGGACCGCTTACTCCTACGAGCAGTACTTC. Protein product: CAISEIRTAYSYEQYF.